This TCR beta chain was captured in a study of blood T cell repertoires in COVID-19. Study-wide context: Donors in the United States, Italy and Spain gave samples during acute or convalescent COVID-19. T cells, B-cell-depleted T cells, or PBMCs supplied cDNA or gDNA.

Sequencing was performed with immunoSEQ multiplex PCR; in TCRdb, only in-frame clones are kept and a portion is missing. The data contain 120,000 to 150,000 clones, almost 90% of them singletons. The V and J ends lost 8 bases and 8 bases, in that order; junction bases with no gene match: 6. The CDR3 runs 13 residues. Germline-derived CDR1 and CDR2 are KGHSH and LQKENI. The sequencing input was peripheral blood. The chain has TRBV18 and TRBJ1-4, with TRBD1 matching over 9 bases. The clonotype comes from a human donor in a cohort sampled during active COVID-19. CDR3 amino acids: CASGIQGAEKLFF. In nucleotides, the CDR3 is TGTGCCAGCGGAATACAGGGGGCGGAAAAACTGTTTTTT.